Sequencing of this T cell receptor (beta chain) was carried out in a study of response to subunit inactivated influenza vaccine (dated by TCRdb to the late 2010s). For the wider study: To follow how T cells responded to a trivalent subunit inactivated influenza vaccine, the researchers relied on deep quantitative profiling of the T cell receptor repertoire. What the authors observed across the whole study: The authors proposed that each seasonal influenza vaccination may bring in only a limited number of new T cells.

The library was made by RT-PCR. The data were produced on an Illumina HiSeq 2500. TCRdb ran its own pipeline on the public reads, namely fastp trimming at Q25 and MiXCR clone calling, and kept in-frame beta chains. All rows with the same CDR3 protein become a single entry with the most common DNA and genes. Here the sample has roughly 190,000 distinct CDR3 sequences; under 15% occur a single time. The ten largest clones represent roughly 25% of the sample. In regard to this clonotype: What antigen it recognizes has not been identified. No clone much larger than this one lies a single base away; base qualities are absent.

This receptor was identified in a man in his fifties or sixties who received an inactivated influenza vaccine. Donor details come from another sample of the same person, matched by shared clones. Sequencing was performed on CD8+ T cells sorted from PBMCs, taken 5 days after vaccination.

The CDR3 loop reads CASSFSGGRYNEQFF. In nucleotides, the sequence is TGTGCCAGCAGTTTTAGCGGGGGCCGCTACAATGAGCAGTTCTTC. The rearrangement joined TRBV12-3 or TRBV12-4 to TRBJ2-1; 9 middle bases align to TRBD2. The CDR3 runs 15 amino acids, cysteine and phenylalanine included. The DNA shown is the 45-base CDR3, in frame from base 1. Trimming leaves V shorter by 3 bases and J shorter by 3 bases, with the junction holding 3 bases beyond the gene matches.